This T cell receptor beta chain was retrieved from a study of regulatory T cells in long-lasting Graves disease. Points from the study as a whole: Newly diagnosed disease favored TRBV20-1 and TRBJ2-1 over persistent disease.

CDR1 is SGDLS and CDR2 is YYNGEE in the germline V gene. The V gene end was trimmed by 0 bases and the J gene end by 0 bases; junction bases not matched to a gene: 4. The CDR3 has 18 amino acids. Arm-PCR of CDR3 regions with iRepertoire HTBI primers generated TCR beta libraries. MiXCR was run by TCRdb on the multiplex PCR reads, yielding one entry per CDR3 protein. This table holds under 800,000 distinct CDR3 sequences, around 15% found once. There are many counts of this clonotype. The antigen remains unidentified. The time point was: newly diagnosed GD, antithyroid drugs for less than 3 months. Extracted RNA from PBMCs served as the source of the TCR library. These data also formed part of another study, on T cells in Graves' hyperthyroidism and ophthalmopathy.

The sample in question was peripheral blood mononuclear cells (PBMCs), obtained at new diagnosis, from a patient treated with antithyroid drugs. This receptor was identified in a woman under 40 with Graves disease. The V call is TRBV9, the J call TRBJ2-1, with 12 bases that match TRBD2. The CDR3 loop is CASSVAQTSGSSYNEQFF. The CDR3 coding sequence is TGTGCCAGCAGCGTAGCTCAGACTAGCGGGAGCTCCTACAATGAGCAGTTCTTC.